The clone carrying this T cell receptor (beta chain) was detected only once. The antigen is unknown. This entry comes from a study of T cell responses to AZD1222 COVID-19 vaccine. Study context: Second doses were pooled across both intervals (about 4 or about 12 weeks). Study findings and constraints: It should be noted that donors were predominantly white British and more often female, and clonal diversity was possibly underestimated. Mapped onto spike, vaccine-associated CD4 TCRs spanned it and were dominant at 160-218 and 743-854.

V dropped 5 bases and J dropped 4; count of bases not matched to a gene: 7. Germline values: CDR1 SGHAT, CDR2 FQNNGV. This CDR3 comprises 15 residues. Clones were sequenced by immunoSEQ multiplex PCR, and TCRdb holds only the in-frame ones, with some missing. The table records about 140,000 clones, about 91% of them present only once. The clonotype was recovered from an adult in good health. The rearrangement links TRBV11-2 to TRBJ1-3, with 8 bases that match TRBD1. This sample comprised peripheral blood, obtained on day 0 of AZD1222 vaccination. CDR3 sequence (DNA): TGTGCCAGCAGCCTCGGACAGGGCGGCGGAAACACCATATATTTT. This gives the protein CASSLGQGGGNTIYF.